This passage covers 5 T cell receptor beta chains from one sample sequenced in a study of blood T cell repertoires in COVID-19. Libraries were prepared by immunoSEQ multiplex PCR; TCRdb keeps only in-frame clonotypes and omits some of them. The sample yields about 240,000 clones, around 83% seen once. The sequenced sample consisted of peripheral blood. Source of these receptors: a woman aged 55 to 70 with active or convalescent COVID-19.

The J gene is TRBJ1-2, the V gene TRBV7-9; D is undetermined. The V gene lost 5 bases and the J gene lost 3 bases, with 7 bases spanning the gap. Germline lookup yields CDR1 SEHNR and CDR2 FQNEAQ (reference sequence). This CDR3 is 12 amino acids long. The DNA for the CDR3 is TGTGCCAGCAGCCTCGGAGACTATGGCTACACCTTC. Protein sequence: CASSLGDYGYTF.

The chain recombines TRBV2 with TRBJ1-2, with 11 bases fitting TRBD1. The germline gives CDR1 SNHLY, CDR2 FYNNEI. This CDR3 has 15 amino acids. The ends lost 6 bases at V and 5 bases at J; junction bases unmatched: 8. The CDR3 spells CASRTGQGVRYGYTF. CDR3 bases: TGTGCCAGCAGGACGGGACAGGGGGTACGATATGGCTACACCTTC.

The CDR3 nucleotides are TGTGCCAGCAGCACACGACAGGGGTCGGAGACCCAGTACTTC. Encoded protein: CASSTRQGSETQYF. The rearrangement joins TRBV13 to TRBJ2-5, with TRBD1 matching over 8 bases. The CDR3 contains 14 residues. From germline, CDR1 is PRHDT and CDR2 FYEKMQ (reference sequence). The ends lost 5 bases at V and 5 bases at J; junction bases unmatched: 7.

The chain has TRBV5-1 and TRBJ2-2; no reliable D call. Trimming removed 4 bases at V and 0 bases at J, with 7 bases between. There are 14 residues in the CDR3. Germline CDR1 SGHRS, CDR2 YFSETQ. The CDR3 DNA reads TGCGCCAGCAGCGAGGCCTCGAACACCGGGGAGCTGTTTTTT. It translates to CASSEASNTGELFF.

This chain links TRBV4-2 with TRBJ1-4; the D gene is possibly TRBD1 (5 bases). V was clipped by 5 bases and J by 6 bases, with 19 bases between them. Germline CDR1 reads LGHNA; CDR2 reads YNFKEQ. There are 16 residues in the CDR3. Here the CDR3 DNA reads TGTGCCAGCAGCGGCGATTTGACAGTAGGAGATGAAAAACTGTTTTTT. Translating it yields CASSGDLTVGDEKLFF.